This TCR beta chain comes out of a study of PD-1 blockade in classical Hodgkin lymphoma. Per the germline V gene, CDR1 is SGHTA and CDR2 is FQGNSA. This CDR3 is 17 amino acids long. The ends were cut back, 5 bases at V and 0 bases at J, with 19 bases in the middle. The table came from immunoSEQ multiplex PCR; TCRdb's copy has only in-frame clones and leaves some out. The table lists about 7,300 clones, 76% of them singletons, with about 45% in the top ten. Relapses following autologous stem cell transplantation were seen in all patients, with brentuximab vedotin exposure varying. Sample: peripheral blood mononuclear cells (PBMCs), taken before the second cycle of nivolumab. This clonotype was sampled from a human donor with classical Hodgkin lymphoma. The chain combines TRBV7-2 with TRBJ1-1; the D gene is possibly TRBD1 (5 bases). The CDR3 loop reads CASSPKGAAGLNTEAFF. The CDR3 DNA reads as TGTGCCAGCAGCCCGAAAGGGGCCGCAGGGTTGAACACTGAAGCTTTCTTT. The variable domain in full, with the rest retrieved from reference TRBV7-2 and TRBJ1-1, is GAGVSQSPSNKVTEKGKDVELRCDPISGHTALYWYRQSLGQGLEFLIYFQGNSAPDKSGLPSDRFSAERTGGSVSTLTIQRTQQEDSAVYLCASSPKGAAGLNTEAFFGQGTRLTVV.